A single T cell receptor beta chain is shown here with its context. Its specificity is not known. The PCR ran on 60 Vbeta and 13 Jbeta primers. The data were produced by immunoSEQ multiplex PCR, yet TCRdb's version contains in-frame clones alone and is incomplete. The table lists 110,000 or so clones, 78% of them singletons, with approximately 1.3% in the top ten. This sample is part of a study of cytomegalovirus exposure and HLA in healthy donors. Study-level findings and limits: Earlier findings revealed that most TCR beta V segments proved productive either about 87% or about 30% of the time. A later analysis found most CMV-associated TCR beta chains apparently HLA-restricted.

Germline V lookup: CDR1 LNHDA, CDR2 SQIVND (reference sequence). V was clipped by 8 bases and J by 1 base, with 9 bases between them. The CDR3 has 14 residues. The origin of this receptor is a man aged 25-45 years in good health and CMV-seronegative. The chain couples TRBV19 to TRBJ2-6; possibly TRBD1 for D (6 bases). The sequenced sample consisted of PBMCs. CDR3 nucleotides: TGTGCCAGTTGGACAGTATCTGGGGCCAACGTCCTGACTTTC. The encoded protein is CASWTVSGANVLTF.